This T cell receptor beta chain appears in the sequencing data of a study of T-cell memory formation after mild COVID-19. TCRdb processed the 5' RACE reads anew with MiXCR; each CDR3 protein has one entry. This sample has about 540,000 distinct CDR3 sequences, with roughly 20% found just once. The V and J ends lost 4 bases and 1 base respectively, with 10 bases between them. The CDR3 runs 14 residues. Germline V gives CDR1 SGHRS, CDR2 YFSETQ. This clonotype came up a few times. The chain carries TRBV5-1 and TRBJ2-3, with D unclear. The receptor was isolated from an adult woman who had mild COVID-19 (a few samples of this study predate the infection). Cell type and time point are not known. The sample comprised PBMCs or a T cell subset sorted from them (not recorded which). The CDR3 nucleotides are TGCGCCAGCAGCCTTACCGACCGCACAGATACGCAGTATTTT. It codes for CASSLTDRTDTQYF.